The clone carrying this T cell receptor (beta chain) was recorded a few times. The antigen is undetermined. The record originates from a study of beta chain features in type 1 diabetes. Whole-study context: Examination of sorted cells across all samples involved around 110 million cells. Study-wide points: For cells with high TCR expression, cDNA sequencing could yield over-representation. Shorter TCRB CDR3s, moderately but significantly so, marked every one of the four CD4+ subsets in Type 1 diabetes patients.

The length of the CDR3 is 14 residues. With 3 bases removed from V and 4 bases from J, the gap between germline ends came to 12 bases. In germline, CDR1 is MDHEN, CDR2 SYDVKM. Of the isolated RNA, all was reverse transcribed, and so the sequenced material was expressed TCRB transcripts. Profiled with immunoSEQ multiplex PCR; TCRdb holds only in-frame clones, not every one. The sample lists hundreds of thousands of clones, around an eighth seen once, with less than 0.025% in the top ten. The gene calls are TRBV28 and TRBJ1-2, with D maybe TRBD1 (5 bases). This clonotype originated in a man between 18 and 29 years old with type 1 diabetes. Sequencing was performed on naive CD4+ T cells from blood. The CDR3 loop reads CASSLGTGGYGYTF. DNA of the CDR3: TGTGCCAGCAGTTTGGGCACAGGAGGCTATGGCTACACCTTC.